What follows are 6 T cell receptor beta chains derived from one specimen sequenced in a study of blood T cell repertoires in COVID-19. The repertoire was sequenced with immunoSEQ multiplex PCR; TCRdb's copy has only in-frame clones and lacks some. Of 95,000 to 150,000 clones in the sample, 65% to 85% were seen once. Sequencing input: peripheral blood. Receptors originate from a man older than 75 with active or convalescent COVID-19.

The chain uses TRBV4-1 and TRBJ2-2; possibly TRBD1 for D (6 bases). Per the germline V gene, CDR1 is MGHRA and CDR2 is YSYEKL. This CDR3 contains 13 residues. The germline V and J ends were trimmed by 4 bases and 7 bases, with 10 bases remaining between them. The DNA of the CDR3 is TGCGCCAGCAGCCTAACAGGGTTCGGGGAGCTGTTTTTT. This sequence encodes CASSLTGFGELFF.

CDR3 nucleotides: TGTGCCAGCATGGGCCGGGGGGATGGCTACACCTTC. This sequence encodes CASMGRGDGYTF. This chain uses TRBV2 with TRBJ1-2, with D maybe TRBD1 (5 bases). In germline, CDR1 is SNHLY, CDR2 FYNNEI. The CDR3 consists of 12 residues. Trimming shortened V by 7 bases and J by 6 bases, and 12 bases separated the two germline ends.

The CDR3 DNA reads as TGTGCCAGCAGCCTAGGGGGGGGCAATCAGCCCCAGCATTTT. Its protein is CASSLGGGNQPQHF. V is TRBV3-1 (or the pseudogene TRBV3-2) and J is TRBJ1-5; a weak D match, TRBD1 (6 bases). The CDR3 is 14 residues long. The germline V gene has CDR1 LGHDT and CDR2 YNNKEL (reference sequence). Trimming cost V 4 bases and J 2 bases, with 9 bases left between them.

This sequence joins TRBV4-3 and TRBJ2-3; TRBD2 matches at 13 bases. The CDR3 contains 19 residues. Germline assignment: CDR1 LGHNA and CDR2 YSLEER. V lost 0 bases to trimming and J lost 2 bases; unmatched junction nucleotides: 8. This CDR3 reads CASSQEQLAGGWNTDTQYF. As DNA, the CDR3 is TGCGCCAGCAGCCAAGAACAACTAGCGGGGGGGTGGAACACAGATACGCAGTATTTT.

The chain uses TRBV10-3 and TRBJ2-2, with D perhaps matching TRBD1 (6 bases). This CDR3 has 14 amino acids. The V gene lost 5 bases and the J gene lost 2 bases, with 9 bases spanning the gap. Germline V gene sequence: CDR1 ENHRY, CDR2 SYGVKD. The CDR3 loop reads CAISPGQNTGELFF. The CDR3 nucleotides are TGTGCCATCAGTCCGGGACAAAACACCGGGGAGCTGTTTTTT.

The J gene is TRBJ1-6, the V gene TRBV18; 8 positions agree with TRBD1. J gave up 10 bases and V 3 bases, and 5 bases lay outside the gene matches. Germline lookup yields CDR1 KGHSH and CDR2 LQKENI. The CDR3 spans 14 residues. CDR3 sequence reads: CASSPTDRGSPLHF. The CDR3 bases are TGTGCCAGCTCACCTACAGACAGGGGATCACCCCTCCACTTT.